This T cell receptor beta chain was found in a study of blood T cells in healthy people across ages. Study results and caveats: Not knowing donor CMV status may have confounded expanded clonotype changes.

This clonotype was detected a few times. What it binds is unknown. Next came a second PCR, run for about 7 to 11 cycles, which used a sample-barcoded 5' primer along with a J-beta primer mix. Every molecule of cDNA carried a tag from a template-switch adaptor with 12 random nucleotides. A single record per CDR3 protein comes from TCRdb applying MiXCR to the 5' RACE reads. The repertoire has about 720,000 distinct CDR3 sequences, 20% to 25% of them found once; the top ten carry about 22%. The CDR3 length is 17 residues. The V and J ends lost 0 bases and 5 bases, in that order; junction bases with no gene match: 10. CDR1 is LGHNA and CDR2 is YNFKEQ in the germline V gene. Every donor gave 8 to 10 milliliters of peripheral blood. Total RNA amounts of at least 5.5 micrograms were extracted per sample.

Sequencing was done on a sample of blood. The receptor's source is a man in his sixties or seventies in good health. This sequence joins TRBV4-2 and TRBJ1-3; 7 bases agree with TRBD1. CDR3 loop: CASSQEETGAVRNTIYF. The CDR3 nucleotides read TGTGCCAGCAGCCAAGAGGAAACAGGGGCAGTTCGAAACACCATATATTTT.